Listed here is a single T cell receptor beta chain. What it recognizes is unknown. Amplification targeted TCR beta CDR3 regions from RNA transcripts. The HTBI primer set was used in a first-round RT-PCR of the TCR CDR3. Using its own MiXCR run on the multiplex PCR reads, TCRdb lists one record per CDR3 protein. The sample lists roughly 380,000 distinct CDR3 sequences, under 20% seen once, with 3% to 4.5% in the top ten. The authors took PBMCs from 10 ml fresh peripheral blood. The record originates from a study of T cells in Graves' hyperthyroidism and ophthalmopathy. Study-wide results and caveats: Blood also showed most of the thyroid clonotypes that were expanded above 0.001. Ophthalmopathy was distinguished from stable hyperthyroidism by 13 V-J signatures.

The germline V gene encodes CDR1 MNHNS and CDR2 SASEGT. Germline trimming cut 5 bases from V and 5 bases from J; bases unmatched to any gene: 10. This CDR3 comprises 16 residues. Sequenced: blood. V is TRBV6-1 and J is TRBJ1-1; 11 bases map to TRBD1. This receptor was identified in a woman aged 18 to 35 with Graves' hyperthyroidism. The chain's CDR3 is CASSRPGQGVLTEAFF. CDR3 in DNA: TGTGCCAGCAGTCGTCCGGGACAGGGGGTATTGACTGAAGCTTTCTTT.